This record covers a single TCR beta chain. Methods used by the authors: Nucleated cell number was recorded as an estimate derived from reference gene primer amplification. TCRdb keeps only in-frame clones here, not all; method: immunoSEQ multiplex PCR. V, J and clone size derive from that table, while D and trimming were established from the DNA sequence. The sample holds about 210,000 clones; about 81% are singletons and the top ten take around 8.8%. The sample belongs to a study of blood T cell repertoires in COVID-19. Study context: From T cells, B-cell-depleted T cells, or PBMCs came the material, which was cDNA or gDNA.

CDR1 is SQVTM, CDR2 ANQGSEA, per germline. This CDR3 has 15 amino acids. The trim removed 5 bases at V and 0 bases at J, leaving 5 bases unmatched. The sample was PBMCs or T cells enriched from blood (not recorded which). The chain couples TRBV29-1 to TRBJ2-3; 10 bases match TRBD2. This receptor was taken from a man aged 35-49 years who had recovered from COVID-19. This CDR3 is CSVQREGRSTDTQYF. In nucleotides, the CDR3 is TGCAGCGTTCAGCGGGAGGGCCGGAGCACAGATACGCAGTATTTT.